The rows below give T cell receptor beta chains drawn from one sample of a study of T cell repertoires in cytomegalovirus infection. Each CDR3 protein gets one entry after TCRdb re-called the reads with MiXCR. Counted here are approximately 400,000 distinct CDR3 sequences, around 32% occurring once; the ten biggest clones make up 12% to 15%. The material sequenced was PBMCs. These receptors were collected from a human donor in good health (CMV status not recorded). Some clones in this sample may be carry-over from other donors' samples. Both conserved end residues are part of each CDR3. D genes are given only for firm matches. For some rows the clone size is stated as once, few or many, or as a class when expanded; others skip it.

NA	many	TRBV7-2	TRBJ2-4	17	CASSTDMNDLAKNIQYF	TGTGCCAGCAGCACGGACATGAATGATTTAGCCAAAAACATTCAGTACTTC
TRBD1	NA	TRBV11-1	TRBJ1-1	17	CASSLRQGVSGGPEAFF	TGTGCCAGCAGCTTGCGACAGGGGGTCTCGGGAGGTCCGGAGGCTTTCTTT
NA	NA	TRBV5-4	TRBJ1-2	16	CASSPGEGGTRYGYTF	TGTGCCAGCAGCCCTGGTGAAGGGGGGACTCGCTATGGCTACACCTTC
NA	many	TRBV6-1	TRBJ1-2	13	CASSEASSYGYTF	TGTGCCAGCAGTGAAGCATCCTCGTATGGCTACACCTTC
NA	many	TRBV7-3	TRBJ2-2	15	CASSLIGGESGELFF	TGTGCCAGCAGCTTAATAGGCGGGGAGAGCGGGGAGCTGTTTTTT
NA	many	TRBV7-6	TRBJ1-4	15	CASSPTRLRGEKLFF	TGTGCCAGCAGCCCTACACGGCTGCGCGGGGAAAAACTGTTTTTT
NA	few	TRBV19	TRBJ2-1	15	CASMGRGGRHNEQFF	TGTGCCAGTATGGGGAGGGGGGGCCGGCACAATGAGCAGTTCTTC
NA	many	TRBV4-1	TRBJ1-5	16	CASSPGDIRGNQPQHF	TGCGCCAGCAGCCCGGGGGACATTAGAGGCAATCAGCCCCAGCATTTT
TRBD2	NA	TRBV15	TRBJ2-3	16	CATSGSTSGGTDTQYF	TGTGCCACCAGCGGATCTACTAGCGGGGGCACAGATACGCAGTATTTT
TRBD1	NA	TRBV5-4	TRBJ2-1	19	CASRDRGPARRSSYNEQFF	TGTGCCAGCAGGGACAGGGGGCCGGCCCGTCGTAGCTCCTACAATGAGCAGTTCTTC
TRBD1	NA	TRBV7-2	TRBJ1-1	14	CASVRGRVNTEAFF	TGTGCCAGCGTCAGGGGGCGGGTGAACACTGAAGCTTTCTTT
NA	many	TRBV19	TRBJ1-5	13	CASSRQVDQPQHF	TGTGCCAGTAGCAGACAGGTTGATCAGCCCCAGCATTTT
NA	many	TRBV7-2	TRBJ2-3	16	CASSLAGRSGSDTQYF	TGTGCCAGCAGCTTAGCGGGGAGGTCAGGGTCAGATACGCAGTATTTT
NA	few	TRBV11-2	TRBJ1-6	14	CASSPGHGVSPLHF	TGTGCCAGCAGCCCAGGACACGGAGTTTCACCCCTCCACTTT
TRBD2	few	TRBV2	TRBJ2-3	16	CASSSYSGGTTDTQYF	TGTGCCAGCAGCTCTTATAGCGGGGGGACCACAGATACGCAGTATTTT
NA	NA	TRBV5-6	TRBJ2-7	12	CASSLSGDGQYF	TGTGCCAGCAGCTTGTCGGGCGACGGGCAGTACTTC
TRBD1	NA	TRBV6-5	TRBJ1-2	13	CASSGGQDYGYTF	TGTGCCAGCAGTGGGGGACAGGATTATGGCTACACCTTC
NA	NA	TRBV20-1	TRBJ1-5	15	CSARDRKVSNQPQHF	TGCAGTGCTAGAGATCGAAAGGTTAGCAATCAGCCCCAGCATTTT
NA	NA	TRBV7-2	TRBJ1-4	16	CASSARGTYTNEKLFF	TGTGCCAGCAGCGCGCGGGGGACTTACACTAATGAAAAACTGTTTTTT
NA	few	TRBV20-1	TRBJ1-1	14	CSARRDSTRTEAFF	TGCAGTGCTAGACGGGACTCTACCCGCACTGAAGCTTTCTTT
NA	few	TRBV14	TRBJ2-2	17	CASSPLLTAWNTGELFF	TGTGCCAGCAGCCCCCTATTAACGGCCTGGAACACCGGGGAGCTGTTTTTT
TRBD1	NA	TRBV14	TRBJ2-5	17	CASSQGGGQWYQETQYF	TGTGCCAGCAGCCAAGGAGGGGGACAGTGGTACCAAGAGACCCAGTACTTC
TRBD1	few	TRBV5-1	TRBJ1-1	14	CASSHTGQGERPFF	TGCGCCAGCAGCCACACGGGACAGGGGGAGAGACCTTTCTTT
TRBD1	few	TRBV29-1	TRBJ1-1	14	CSVEIPRGRREAFF	TGCAGCGTTGAAATCCCCAGGGGGCGTCGTGAAGCTTTCTTT
NA	many	TRBV4-1	TRBJ1-6	15	CASSHPPGQSISLHF	TGCGCCAGCAGCCACCCTCCGGGACAAAGCATTTCCCTCCACTTT
TRBD2	few	TRBV7-9	TRBJ2-1	14	CASTNRAGLNEQFF	TGTGCCAGCACCAATAGAGCGGGGCTCAATGAGCAGTTCTTC
TRBD1	few	TRBV2	TRBJ1-1	14	CASSPDRRNTEAFF	TGTGCCAGCAGTCCGGACAGGAGGAACACTGAAGCTTTCTTT
NA	NA	TRBV7-8	TRBJ1-6	12	CASSHRESPLHF	TGTGCCAGCAGCCACAGGGAATCACCCCTCCACTTT
NA	NA	TRBV5-5	TRBJ1-5	14	CASNPGHRNAAQHF	TGTGCCAGCAACCCGGGACATAGAAACGCGGCCCAGCATTTT
TRBD2	few	TRBV4-2	TRBJ2-1	17	CASSQVGTSGAYNEQFF	TGTGCCAGCAGCCAAGTCGGGACTAGCGGCGCCTACAATGAGCAGTTCTTC
NA	NA	TRBV2	TRBJ1-5	15	CASSEVGYTNQPQHF	TGTGCCAGCAGTGAGGTTGGGTACACCAATCAGCCCCAGCATTTT
NA	few	TRBV19	TRBJ2-2	16	CASSIVYPRPAGELFF	TGTGCCAGTAGTATAGTATATCCCAGGCCAGCCGGGGAGCTGTTTTTT
TRBD2	NA	TRBV15	TRBJ2-7	15	CATSRGTSGGHEQYF	TGTGCCACCAGCAGAGGAACTAGCGGGGGCCACGAGCAGTACTTC
NA	NA	TRBV27	TRBJ2-7	14	CASRPRGTAYEQYF	TGTGCCAGCAGACCACGGGGGACAGCCTACGAGCAGTACTTC
TRBD1	few	TRBV7-9	TRBJ1-1	15	CASSFPRGRDTEAFF	TGTGCCAGCAGCTTCCCCAGGGGGCGGGACACTGAAGCTTTCTTT
TRBD1	few	TRBV29-1	TRBJ1-1	13	CSVRQGVGTEAFF	TGCAGCGTGCGACAGGGTGTAGGCACTGAAGCTTTCTTT
NA	few	TRBV4-3	TRBJ1-6	17	CASSQEMQPSYNSPLHF	TGCGCCAGCAGCCAAGAAATGCAACCCTCCTATAATTCACCCCTCCACTTT
NA	NA	TRBV6-2/TRBV6-3	TRBJ2-1	14	CASSGGLSYNEQFF	TGTGCCAGCAGTGGAGGACTATCCTACAATGAGCAGTTCTTC
NA	few	TRBV12-3/TRBV12-4	TRBJ2-5	14	CASSRGHAQETQYF	TGTGCCAGCAGTAGAGGTCATGCCCAAGAGACCCAGTACTTC
TRBD1	NA	TRBV7-8	TRBJ1-5	14	CASSGQGRNQPQHF	TGTGCCAGCAGCGGACAGGGTCGGAATCAGCCCCAGCATTTT
TRBD1	few	TRBV7-2	TRBJ1-6	17	CASSLARWTGNNSPLHF	TGTGCCAGCAGCTTAGCGAGGTGGACAGGGAATAATTCACCCCTCCACTTT
NA	NA	TRBV5-6	TRBJ1-2	13	CASSPPLIYGYTF	TGTGCCAGCAGCCCCCCTCTTATCTATGGCTACACCTTC
NA	few	TRBV6-1	TRBJ1-1	15	CASNQRSPMNTEAFF	TGTGCCAGCAACCAACGTTCTCCAATGAACACTGAAGCTTTCTTT
TRBD2	few	TRBV11-2	TRBJ2-5	17	CASSLLPGLAGGPAQYF	TGTGCCAGCAGCCTCCTTCCGGGACTAGCGGGGGGGCCGGCTCAGTACTTC
TRBD1	NA	TRBV20-1	TRBJ1-1	17	CSARVPQGAIKKNEAFF	TGCAGTGCTAGAGTTCCGCAGGGGGCAATCAAGAAAAATGAAGCTTTCTTT
TRBD1	NA	TRBV10-1	TRBJ2-7	15	CDSRETGGKDYEQYF	TGCGACAGCAGGGAGACAGGGGGCAAGGACTACGAGCAGTACTTC
NA	few	TRBV10-3	TRBJ2-5	14	CAISEPGRGETQYF	TGTGCCATCAGTGAGCCCGGACGGGGGGAGACCCAGTACTTC
NA	NA	TRBV2	TRBJ2-5	16	CASSEEGAAISETQYF	TGTGCCAGCAGTGAGGAGGGAGCAGCAATTAGCGAGACCCAGTACTTC